Each of the 26 T cell receptor beta chains below was sequenced from the same sample in a study of blood T cell repertoires in COVID-19. The protocol was immunoSEQ multiplex PCR, while the TCRdb copy is restricted to in-frame clones and leaves out a portion. The data hold roughly 300,000 clones, with about 88% observed a single time. The sequenced sample was PBMCs or T cells enriched from blood (not recorded which). Receptors originate from a woman aged 25 to 39 who had recovered from COVID-19.

The gene calls are TRBV4-2 and TRBJ2-7; TRBD1 matches at 9 bases. From germline, CDR1 is LGHNA and CDR2 YNFKEQ. The CDR3 runs 18 residues. The J segment lost 4 bases and the V segment lost 1 base, leaving 14 bases of the junction unmatched. CDR3 sequence (DNA): TGTGCCAGCAGCCAAGGAGGTTTTAACAGGGGGCGGGGGTACGAGCAGTACTTC. Translation: CASSQGGFNRGRGYEQYF.

The chain links TRBV6-2 or TRBV6-3 to TRBJ1-2; 8 bases align to TRBD1. Trimming cost V 5 bases and J 8 bases; bases outside gene matches: 7. Per germline, CDR1 MNHEY and CDR2 SVGEGT. The CDR3 is made up of 13 amino acids. The CDR3 spells CASSRQGIRGYTF. The CDR3 DNA is TGTGCCAGCAGTCGACAGGGGATTCGGGGCTACACCTTC.

The chain carries TRBV19 and TRBJ1-6; D gene uncertain. The length of the CDR3 is 14 residues. Germline CDR1 reads LNHDA; CDR2 reads SQIVND (reference sequence). Trimming shortened V by 4 bases and J by 5 bases, and 9 bases separated the two germline ends. This chain's CDR3 is CASSTRENNSPLHF. The DNA of the CDR3 is TGTGCCAGTAGTACCCGAGAAAATAATTCACCCCTCCACTTT. Together with reference TRBV19 and TRBJ1-6, the CDR3 gives the full variable domain: DGGITQSPKYLFRKEGQNVTLSCEQNLNHDAMYWYRQDPGQGLRLIYYSQIVNDFQKGDIAEGYSVSREKKESFPLTVTSAQKNPTAFYLCASSTRENNSPLHFGNGTRLTVT.

This chain links TRBV18 with TRBJ2-7; D call uncertain. The V end lost 5 bases, the J end lost 3 bases, and 5 bases lay between the germline ends. CDR1 and CDR2 (germline): KGHSH, LQKENI. CDR3 length equals 11 residues. The CDR3 here is CASSADYEQYF. CDR3 bases: TGTGCCAGCTCAGCAGACTACGAGCAGTACTTC.

This clone was detected once. The rearrangement links TRBV28 to TRBJ2-5, with 9 positions matching TRBD1. Germline CDR1 reads MDHEN; CDR2 reads SYDVKM. Germline trimming cut 2 bases from V and 4 bases from J; bases unmatched to any gene: 8. CDR3 length: 16 residues. The CDR3 loop reads CASSLTTGGFAETQYF. CDR3 DNA: TGTGCCAGCAGTTTAACTACAGGGGGCTTTGCAGAGACCCAGTACTTC.

This chain links TRBV6-6 with TRBJ2-5; 8 positions agree with TRBD2. CDR1 is MNHNY and CDR2 is SVGAGI in the germline V gene (reference sequence). V lost 6 bases to trimming and J lost 4 bases; unmatched junction nucleotides: 7. CDR3 length: 14 amino acids. The CDR3: CASRLGGAGETQYF. CDR3 DNA sequence: TGTGCCAGCAGACTCGGGGGGGCTGGAGAGACCCAGTACTTC.

The chain couples TRBV5-1 to TRBJ2-2; 9 bases map to TRBD1. Germline V lookup: CDR1 SGHRS, CDR2 YFSETQ. The CDR3 is made up of 21 amino acids. V was clipped by 4 bases and J by 1 base; unmatched bases: 20. CDR3 DNA sequence: TGCGCCAGCAGCATTATCCAAAGGGACAGGGTGTCCCCCTTGAACACCGGGGAGCTGTTTTTT. As protein: CASSIIQRDRVSPLNTGELFF.

This clone was counted once. This sequence joins TRBV5-1 and TRBJ2-3; 7 nucleotides match TRBD2. This CDR3 comprises 17 residues. CDR1 SGHRS and CDR2 YFSETQ come from the germline V gene. V dropped 4 bases and J dropped 0; count of bases not matched to a gene: 11. CDR3 residues: CASSPKWGGSSTDTQYF. Written as DNA, the CDR3 is TGCGCCAGCAGCCCGAAGTGGGGGGGATCTAGCACAGATACGCAGTATTTT.

This chain connects TRBV5-6 to TRBJ1-3; unclear D gene. Trimming took 0 bases from V and 0 from J, leaving 7 bases between them. The germline CDR1 and CDR2 sequences are SGHDT and YYEEEE. This CDR3 spans 15 amino acids. The DNA of the CDR3 is TGTGCCAGCAGCTTGGCCGGAGACTCTGGAAACACCATATATTTT. Translated, it gives CASSLAGDSGNTIYF.

The V call is TRBV3-1 (or the pseudogene TRBV3-2), the J call TRBJ1-5; D may be TRBD1 (5 bases). The CDR3 is 16 amino acids. V lost 1 base, J lost 4 bases, and 14 bases lay in between. Germline V gene lookup returns CDR1 LGHDT and CDR2 YNNKEL (reference sequence). The CDR3 bases are TGTGCCAGCAGCCAAGCGACGCGGGGGGGGAATCAGCCCCAGCATTTT. This encodes CASSQATRGGNQPQHF.

The rearrangement links TRBV6-2 or TRBV6-3 to TRBJ2-4; tentative D call: TRBD1 (5 bases). Between the trimmed V and J ends, which lost 3 bases and 0 bases, there was a span of 24 bases. This CDR3 is 20 amino acids long. In germline, CDR1 is MNHEY, CDR2 SVGEGT. The chain's CDR3 is CASSYLVRQYGRGAKNIQYF. The CDR3 nucleotides read TGTGCCAGCAGTTATTTGGTTCGACAGTACGGAAGGGGAGCCAAAAACATTCAGTACTTC.

The rearrangement links TRBV2 to TRBJ1-2, with 7 positions matching TRBD1. There are 17 residues in the CDR3. With V trimmed by 2 bases and J by 2 bases, 11 bases remained unmatched. The germline CDR1 and CDR2 sequences are SNHLY and FYNNEI. CDR3 sequence: CASSEKGAGRGNYGYTF. The CDR3 DNA reads TGTGCCAGCAGTGAAAAGGGGGCGGGCAGGGGCAACTATGGCTACACCTTC.

V usage is TRBV27 and J usage is TRBJ2-6, with 7 bases that match TRBD1. Germline V gives CDR1 MNHEY, CDR2 SMNVEV (reference sequence). With V trimmed by 6 bases and J by 0 bases, 8 bases remained unmatched. The CDR3 totals 17 residues. CDR3 protein: CASRPGQLNSGANVLTF. Here the CDR3 DNA reads TGTGCCAGCAGACCGGGACAGCTAAACTCTGGGGCCAACGTCCTGACTTTC.

This chain joins TRBV6-2 or TRBV6-3 and TRBJ1-2, with 8 positions matching TRBD1. The CDR3 runs to 13 residues. V dropped 5 bases and J dropped 6; count of bases not matched to a gene: 5. Germline values: CDR1 MNHEY, CDR2 SVGEGT. The CDR3 is CASSDRGRDGYTF. The CDR3 DNA reads TGTGCCAGCAGTGACAGGGGCCGCGATGGCTACACCTTC.

Here the CDR3 reads CASSYSATGYEQYF. In DNA, the CDR3 is TGTGCCAGCAGTTACTCGGCGACAGGCTACGAGCAGTACTTC. The V call is TRBV6-5, the J call TRBJ2-7; tentatively, D is TRBD1 (6 bases). V was clipped by 0 bases and J by 3 bases, with 9 bases between them. The CDR3 spans 14 residues. CDR1 and CDR2 (germline): MNHEY, SVGAGI.

This clone was detected once. The rearrangement joins TRBV7-6 to TRBJ1-6; D might be TRBD1 (5 bases). The ends were cut back, 2 bases at V and 8 bases at J, with 13 bases in the middle. Germline V gene sequence: CDR1 SGHVS, CDR2 FNYEAQ. This CDR3 contains 15 residues. The CDR3 loop reads CASSLSGTGDSPLHF. DNA for the CDR3: TGTGCCAGCAGCTTAAGCGGGACGGGAGATTCACCCCTCCACTTT. Using reference TRBV7-6 and TRBJ1-6 for the parts outside the CDR3, the full variable domain is GAGVSQSPRYKVTKRGQDVALRCDPISGHVSLYWYRQALGQGPEFLTYFNYEAQQDKSGLPNDRFSAERPEGSISTLTIQRTEQRDSAMYRCASSLSGTGDSPLHFGNGTRLTVT.

The chain employs TRBV27 and TRBJ2-7; the match to TRBD2 covers 11 bases. J lost 3 bases, V lost 8 bases, and 6 bases had no gene match. This CDR3 has 14 residues. Germline lookup yields CDR1 MNHEY and CDR2 SMNVEV (reference sequence). CDR3 sequence reads: CASGPSGGRYEQYF. For the CDR3, the DNA is TGTGCCAGCGGGCCTAGCGGGGGGCGCTACGAGCAGTACTTC.

This rearrangement joins TRBV6-5 to TRBJ2-7; 9 bases fit TRBD1. The V and J ends lost 6 bases and 5 bases, in that order; junction bases with no gene match: 8. Germline V gene lookup returns CDR1 MNHEY and CDR2 SVGAGI. This CDR3 has 14 amino acids. The CDR3 DNA is TGTGCCAGCAGGCGGGGACAGGGTGGGGACGAGCAGTACTTC. Translating it yields CASRRGQGGDEQYF.

The chain employs TRBV11-2 and TRBJ2-1; 8 nucleotides line up with TRBD1. Germline loops: CDR1 SGHAT, CDR2 FQNNGV. The CDR3 consists of 15 residues. The ends lost 7 bases at V and 0 bases at J; junction bases unmatched: 5. This CDR3 reads CASTDDRGSYNEQFF. The CDR3 region has the DNA TGTGCCAGCACCGACGACAGGGGCTCCTACAATGAGCAGTTCTTC.

The count of this clone is one. This chain uses TRBV2 with TRBJ1-4; 8 nucleotides agree with TRBD1. The CDR3 contains 14 residues. With 5 bases clipped from V and 5 bases from J, the junction kept 4 bases outside the gene matches. Germline-derived CDR1 and CDR2 are SNHLY and FYNNEI. The CDR3 loop is CASSLQGVNEKLFF. CDR3 nucleotides: TGTGCCAGCAGTTTACAGGGGGTAAATGAAAAACTGTTTTTT. Using reference TRBV2 and TRBJ1-4 for the parts outside the CDR3, the full variable domain is EPEVTQTPSHQVTQMGQEVILRCVPISNHLYFYWYRQILGQKVEFLVSFYNNEISEKSEIFDDQFSVERPDGSNFTLKIRSTKLEDSAMYFCASSLQGVNEKLFFGSGTQLSVL.

CDR3 bases: TGTGCCAGCAGGCGGGACGGAGGGGACACCGGGGAGCTGTTTTTT. Its translation: CASRRDGGDTGELFF. V and J are TRBV2 and TRBJ2-2, with D possibly matching TRBD2 (6 bases). The CDR3 has 15 residues. V lost 6 bases to trimming and J lost 3 bases, with 14 bases between them. Germline V gives CDR1 SNHLY, CDR2 FYNNEI.

V is TRBV5-1 and J is TRBJ2-3; 10 positions match TRBD2. J lost 4 bases, V lost 2 bases, and 4 bases had no gene match. Germline values: CDR1 SGHRS, CDR2 YFSETQ. The CDR3 consists of 15 residues. CDR3 sequence: CASSLRGLAPDTQYF. CDR3 nucleotides: TGCGCCAGCAGCTTAAGGGGACTAGCGCCAGATACGCAGTATTTT.

This sequence joins TRBV5-1 and TRBJ2-5; D is unresolved. Per germline, CDR1 SGHRS and CDR2 YFSETQ. Between the trimmed V and J ends, which lost 4 bases and 2 bases, there was a span of 12 bases. The CDR3 runs to 14 residues. The chain's CDR3 is CASSQGELQETQYF. In DNA, the CDR3 is TGCGCCAGCAGCCAAGGAGAGCTACAAGAGACCCAGTACTTC.

This chain connects TRBV7-9 to TRBJ1-2; D unresolved. The CDR3 is 12 residues long. The V end lost 5 bases, the J end lost 4 bases, and 8 bases lay between the germline ends. Germline values: CDR1 SEHNR, CDR2 FQNEAQ (reference sequence). The chain's CDR3 is CASSPDTYGYTF. The CDR3 nucleotides are TGTGCCAGCAGCCCCGACACCTATGGCTACACCTTC.

The rearrangement uses TRBV6-2 or TRBV6-3 and TRBJ2-7; no firm D call. Germline V lookup: CDR1 MNHEY, CDR2 SVGEGT. This CDR3 has 12 amino acids. The ends were cut back, 8 bases at V and 1 base at J, with 9 bases in the middle. The CDR3 here is CASGSISYEQYF. The CDR3 bases are TGTGCCAGCGGTTCCATTTCCTACGAGCAGTACTTC.

The chain uses TRBV7-9 and TRBJ1-2, with 9 bases aligning to TRBD1. Germline V gene sequence: CDR1 SEHNR, CDR2 FQNEAQ (reference sequence). V was clipped by 5 bases and J by 5 bases; unmatched bases: 12. The CDR3 is made up of 16 amino acids. The CDR3 bases are TGTGCCAGCAGCCCATCGACAGGGGGACCTCTATATGGCTACACCTTC. The encoded protein is CASSPSTGGPLYGYTF.